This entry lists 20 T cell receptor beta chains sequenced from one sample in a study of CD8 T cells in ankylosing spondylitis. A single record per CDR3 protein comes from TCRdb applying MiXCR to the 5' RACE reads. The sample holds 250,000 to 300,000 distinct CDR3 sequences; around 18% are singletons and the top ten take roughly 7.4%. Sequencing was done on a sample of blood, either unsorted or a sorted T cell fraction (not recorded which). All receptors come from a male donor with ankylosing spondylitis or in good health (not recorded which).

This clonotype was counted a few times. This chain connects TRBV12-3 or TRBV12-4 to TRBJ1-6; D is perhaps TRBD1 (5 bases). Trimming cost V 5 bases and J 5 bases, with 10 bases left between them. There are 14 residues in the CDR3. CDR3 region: CASSVMGDNSPLHF. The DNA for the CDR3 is TGTGCCAGCAGTGTTATGGGGGATAATTCACCCCTCCACTTT.

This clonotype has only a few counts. The CDR3 DNA sequence: TGCGCCAGCAGCTTGGTCAGGGCAACAGATACGCAGTATTTT. Its translation: CASSLVRATDTQYF. The rearrangement uses TRBV5-1 and TRBJ2-3, with TRBD1 as a possible D gene (5 bases). CDR1 and CDR2 from the germline V gene are SGHRS and YFSETQ. V was pared by 0 bases and J by 3 bases, with 8 bases between. The CDR3 length is 14 residues.

This chain's CDR3 is CASSQGAGVGEQFF. CDR3 bases: TGTGCCAGCTCCCAAGGCGCGGGAGTGGGTGAGCAGTTCTTC. V gene TRBV18 combines with J gene TRBJ2-1; 7 bases match TRBD2. Per the germline V gene, CDR1 is KGHSH and CDR2 is LQKENI. The CDR3 length is 14 residues. J gave up 9 bases and V 6 bases, and 11 bases lay outside the gene matches.

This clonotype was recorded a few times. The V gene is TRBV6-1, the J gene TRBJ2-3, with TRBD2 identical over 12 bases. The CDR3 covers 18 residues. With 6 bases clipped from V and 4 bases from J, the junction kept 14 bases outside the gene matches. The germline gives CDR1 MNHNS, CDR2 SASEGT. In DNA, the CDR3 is TGTGCCAGCAGACCCCCTAGCGGGAGGGCCGGATCGGCAGATACGCAGTATTTT. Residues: CASRPPSGRAGSADTQYF.

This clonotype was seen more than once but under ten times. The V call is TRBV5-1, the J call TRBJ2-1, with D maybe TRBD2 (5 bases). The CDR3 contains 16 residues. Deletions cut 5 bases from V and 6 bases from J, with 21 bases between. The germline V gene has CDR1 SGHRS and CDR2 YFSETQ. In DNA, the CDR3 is TGCGCCAGCAGAGTCTTTGCCGGGAAGGGCCCCAATGAGCAGTTCTTC. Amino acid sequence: CASRVFAGKGPNEQFF.

CDR3 sequence reads: CSAKSRGRIGELFF. DNA of the CDR3: TGCAGTGCAAAGTCCAGGGGGCGTATAGGGGAGCTGTTTTTT. V gene TRBV20-1 combines with J gene TRBJ2-2, with 8 bases fitting TRBD1. Germline lookup yields CDR1 DFQATT and CDR2 SNEGSKA (reference sequence). The CDR3 runs to 14 residues. J gave up 8 bases and V 6 bases, and 11 bases lay outside the gene matches.

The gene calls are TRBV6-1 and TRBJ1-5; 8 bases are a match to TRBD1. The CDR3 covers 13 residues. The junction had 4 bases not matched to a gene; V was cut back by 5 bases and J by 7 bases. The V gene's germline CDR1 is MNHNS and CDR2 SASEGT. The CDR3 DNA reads TGTGCCAGCAGTCAGGGGGCTGTACAGCCCCAGCATTTT. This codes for CASSQGAVQPQHF.

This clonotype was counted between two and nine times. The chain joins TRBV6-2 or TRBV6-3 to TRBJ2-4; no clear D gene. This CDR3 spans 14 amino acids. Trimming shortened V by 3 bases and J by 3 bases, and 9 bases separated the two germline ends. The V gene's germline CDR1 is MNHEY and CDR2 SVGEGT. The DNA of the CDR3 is TGTGCCAGCAGTTATTGGGGTGACAAAAACATTCAGTACTTC. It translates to CASSYWGDKNIQYF.

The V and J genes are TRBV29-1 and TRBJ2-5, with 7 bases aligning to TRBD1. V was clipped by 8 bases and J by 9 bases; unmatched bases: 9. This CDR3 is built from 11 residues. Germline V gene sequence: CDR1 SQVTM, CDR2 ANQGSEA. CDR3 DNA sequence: TGCAGCACCGTGGCAGGGGGACCCCAGTACTTC. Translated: CSTVAGGPQYF.

This CDR3 is CASSFYSTGTRTDTQYF. The DNA for the CDR3 is TGTGCCAGCAGCTTTTACTCAACCGGGACACGCACAGATACGCAGTATTTT. This chain links TRBV7-8 with TRBJ2-3, with D tentatively TRBD1 (6 bases). CDR1 and CDR2 (germline): SGHVS, FQNEAQ. CDR3 length: 17 amino acids. Trimming took 3 bases from V and 1 from J, leaving 17 bases between them.

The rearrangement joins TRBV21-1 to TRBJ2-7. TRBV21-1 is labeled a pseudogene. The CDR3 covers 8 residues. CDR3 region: CASSNPNV. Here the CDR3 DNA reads TGTGCCAGCAGCAATCCGAACGTC.

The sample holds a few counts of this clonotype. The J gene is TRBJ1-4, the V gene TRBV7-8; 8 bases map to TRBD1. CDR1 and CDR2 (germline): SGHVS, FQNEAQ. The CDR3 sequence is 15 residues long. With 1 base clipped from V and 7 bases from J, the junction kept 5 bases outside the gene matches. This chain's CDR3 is CASSLGGQGSEKLFF. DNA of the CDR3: TGTGCCAGCAGCTTAGGTGGACAGGGAAGTGAAAAACTGTTTTTT.

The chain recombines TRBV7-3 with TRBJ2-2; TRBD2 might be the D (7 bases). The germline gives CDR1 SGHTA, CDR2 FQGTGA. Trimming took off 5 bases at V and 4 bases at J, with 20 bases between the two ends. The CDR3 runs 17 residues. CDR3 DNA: TGTGCCAGCAGCCCGTCACGGGGGGCAGGGTTCACCGGGGAGCTGTTTTTT. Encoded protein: CASSPSRGAGFTGELFF.

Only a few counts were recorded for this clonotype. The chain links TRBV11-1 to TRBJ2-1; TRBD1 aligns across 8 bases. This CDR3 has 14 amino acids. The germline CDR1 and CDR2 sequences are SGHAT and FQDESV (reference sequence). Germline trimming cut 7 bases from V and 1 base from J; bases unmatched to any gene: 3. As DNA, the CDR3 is TGTGCCAGCACCGACAGGGGTTCCTACAATGAGCAGTTCTTC. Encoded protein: CASTDRGSYNEQFF.

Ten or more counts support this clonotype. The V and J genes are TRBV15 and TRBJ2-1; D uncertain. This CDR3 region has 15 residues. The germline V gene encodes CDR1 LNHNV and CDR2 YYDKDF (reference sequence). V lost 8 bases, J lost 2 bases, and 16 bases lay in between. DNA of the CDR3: TGTGCCACCGGGCCTCCGGGCCCAGCCTACAATGAGCAGTTCTTC. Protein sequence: CATGPPGPAYNEQFF.

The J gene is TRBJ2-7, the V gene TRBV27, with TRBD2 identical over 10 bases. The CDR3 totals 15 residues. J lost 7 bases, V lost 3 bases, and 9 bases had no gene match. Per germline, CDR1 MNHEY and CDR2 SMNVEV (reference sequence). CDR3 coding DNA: TGTGCCAGCAGTTTGTGCCTAGCGGGGGCACGGGAGCAGTACGTC. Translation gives CASSLCLAGAREQYV.

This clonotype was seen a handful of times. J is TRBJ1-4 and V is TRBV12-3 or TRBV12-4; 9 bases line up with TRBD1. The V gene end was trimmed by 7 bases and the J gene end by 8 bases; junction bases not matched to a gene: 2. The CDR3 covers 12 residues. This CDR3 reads CASTGQGEKLFF. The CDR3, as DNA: TGTGCCAGCACCGGACAGGGGGAAAAACTGTTTTTT.

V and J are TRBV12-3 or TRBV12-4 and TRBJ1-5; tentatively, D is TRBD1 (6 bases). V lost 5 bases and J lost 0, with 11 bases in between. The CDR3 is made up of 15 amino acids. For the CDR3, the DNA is TGTGCCAGCAGTCTCCACAGGGCTAGCAATCAGCCCCAGCATTTT. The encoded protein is CASSLHRASNQPQHF.

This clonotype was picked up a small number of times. CDR3 in DNA: TGTGCCAGCAGTTTGACCAACCATGGCGGGGAGCTGTTTTTT. Amino acids: CASSLTNHGGELFF. The chain combines TRBV12-3 or TRBV12-4 with TRBJ2-2; D is uncertain. The length of the CDR3 is 14 residues. The ends were cut back, 3 bases at V and 7 bases at J, with 12 bases in the middle.

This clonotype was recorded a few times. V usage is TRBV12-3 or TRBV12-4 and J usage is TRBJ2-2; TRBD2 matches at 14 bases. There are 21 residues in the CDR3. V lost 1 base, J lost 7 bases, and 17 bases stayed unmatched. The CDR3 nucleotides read TGTGCCAGCAGTTTAGTTCGAAGGGGACTAGCGGGAGTATCGGCCTTCGGGGAGCTGTTTTTT. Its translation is CASSLVRRGLAGVSAFGELFF.